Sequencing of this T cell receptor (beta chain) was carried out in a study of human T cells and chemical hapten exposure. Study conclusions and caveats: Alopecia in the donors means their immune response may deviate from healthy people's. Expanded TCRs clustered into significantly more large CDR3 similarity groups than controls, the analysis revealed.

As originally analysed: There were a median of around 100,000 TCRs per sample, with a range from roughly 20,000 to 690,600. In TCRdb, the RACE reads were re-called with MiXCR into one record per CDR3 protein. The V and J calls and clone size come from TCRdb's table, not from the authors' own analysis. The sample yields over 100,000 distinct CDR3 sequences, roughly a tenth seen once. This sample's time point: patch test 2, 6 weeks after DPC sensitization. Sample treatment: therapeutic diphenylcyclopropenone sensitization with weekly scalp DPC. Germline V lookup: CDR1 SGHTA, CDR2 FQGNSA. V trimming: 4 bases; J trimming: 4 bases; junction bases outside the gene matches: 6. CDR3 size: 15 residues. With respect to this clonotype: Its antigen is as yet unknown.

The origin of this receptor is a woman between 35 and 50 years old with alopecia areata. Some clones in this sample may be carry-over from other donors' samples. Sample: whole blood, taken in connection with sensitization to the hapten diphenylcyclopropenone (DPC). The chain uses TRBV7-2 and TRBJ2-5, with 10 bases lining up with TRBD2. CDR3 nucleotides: TGTGCCAGCAGCTCCGAGCGGGGGGGCCTAGAGACCCAGTACTTC. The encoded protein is CASSSERGGLETQYF.